Listed here are 8 T cell receptor beta chains from one sample, sequenced in a study of vaccination and CD4 T cells after COVID-19 (dated 2022 in TCRdb). Preparation of the library involved PCR. The data were produced on an Illumina iSeq 100. At the Johns Hopkins FTIC core, DNA from the cultured CD4+ T cells underwent TCR sequencing with the Oncomine TCR Beta short-read assay. Clones were called with MiXCR by TCRdb after fastp trimmed the public reads at Q25, and only in-frame beta chains were retained. When rows share a CDR3 protein, they turn into one entry using the most common DNA and genes. For this sample the table gives 6,500 to 10,000 distinct CDR3 sequences, of which roughly 49% were detected only once. Together, the top ten hold approximately 15% of the sample. No cognate antigen is known for these TCRs. In light of the paper, this sample's treatment or condition label describes: roughly ten-day PBMC culture with coronavirus spike peptide pools or control peptides (ViraFEST assay). CD4+ T cells from unexposed donors were collected before the COVID-19 pandemic (2011-2018).

Sequenced input: CD4+ T cells from blood, cultured in vitro. These receptors were obtained from a human donor in good health.

This clonotype has just a few counts. The V gene is TRBV6-1, the J gene TRBJ1-1; D is possibly TRBD1 (5 bases). Trimming pared 6 bases from V and 1 base from J, leaving 12 bases between. CDR1 MNHNS and CDR2 SASEGT come from the germline V gene. This CDR3 region has 14 residues. CDR3 in amino acids: CASSRGRRNTEAFF. The CDR3 nucleotides are TGTGCCAGCAGCCGGGGACGGCGGAACACTGAAGCTTTCTTT.

This clonotype showed up just a few times. The chain combines TRBV7-8 with TRBJ2-3; the match to TRBD2 covers 10 bases. The germline gives CDR1 SGHVS, CDR2 FQNEAQ. This CDR3 contains 15 residues. V was clipped by 4 bases and J by 0 bases; unmatched bases: 1. This CDR3 reads CASSWTSGSTDTQYF. CDR3 in DNA: TGTGCCAGCAGCTGGACTAGCGGTAGCACAGATACGCAGTATTTT.

The chain employs TRBV6-1 and TRBJ2-7, with 7 bases matching TRBD1. Unmatched junction bases numbered 8, after V lost 3 bases and J lost 0 bases. Per germline, CDR1 MNHNS and CDR2 SASEGT. The CDR3 loop spans 16 amino acids. The CDR3 protein is CASSERGQLLSYEQYF. DNA of the CDR3: TGTGCCAGCAGTGAGAGGGGGCAGTTACTCTCCTACGAGCAGTACTTC.

This chain connects TRBV29-1 to TRBJ1-1; TRBD1 is a possible D gene (5 bases). Germline V gives CDR1 SQVTM, CDR2 ANQGSEA. This CDR3 has 14 amino acids. The V end was cut by 2 bases, the J end by 4 bases, with 14 bases between. DNA for the CDR3: TGCAGCGTTGAATGGCGGGGGGAGGGCACTGAAGCTTTCTTT. Amino acid sequence: CSVEWRGEGTEAFF.

The chain has TRBV7-9 and TRBJ1-1; possible D gene TRBD1, 5 bases. Trimming took off 2 bases at V and 1 base at J, with 11 bases between the two ends. CDR1 and CDR2 (germline): SEHNR, FQNEAQ (reference sequence). CDR3 size: 15 residues. This CDR3 is CASSLLWQGNTEAFF. The CDR3 DNA sequence: TGTGCCAGCAGCTTACTATGGCAGGGGAACACTGAAGCTTTCTTT.

The rearrangement links TRBV27 to TRBJ2-3; 11 bases are a match to TRBD2. The germline V gene encodes CDR1 MNHEY and CDR2 SMNVEV (reference sequence). This CDR3 region has 15 residues. The V and J ends lost 5 bases and 3 bases, in that order; junction bases with no gene match: 4. The CDR3 sequence is CASSPGLAATDTQYF. In nucleotides, the CDR3 is TGTGCCAGCAGTCCGGGACTAGCGGCAACAGATACGCAGTATTTT.

The chain carries TRBV20-1 and TRBJ2-7; TRBD1 is a possible D gene (5 bases). Trimming removed 7 bases at V and 0 bases at J, with 13 bases between. The germline gives CDR1 DFQATT, CDR2 SNEGSKA (reference sequence). The CDR3 contains 13 residues. As DNA, the CDR3 is TGCAGTGTCAAGGGGTTTTTCTCCTACGAGCAGTACTTC. Its translation: CSVKGFFSYEQYF.

The chain links TRBV6-2 or TRBV6-3 to TRBJ1-6; D is undetermined. V was shortened by 0 bases and J by 9 bases, with 12 bases between the two germline ends. This CDR3 comprises 15 residues. Germline lookup yields CDR1 MNHEY and CDR2 SVGEGT. DNA for the CDR3: TGTGCCAGCAGTTACTCTGAGGACGGAGGTTCACCCCTCCACTTT. Encoded protein: CASSYSEDGGSPLHF.